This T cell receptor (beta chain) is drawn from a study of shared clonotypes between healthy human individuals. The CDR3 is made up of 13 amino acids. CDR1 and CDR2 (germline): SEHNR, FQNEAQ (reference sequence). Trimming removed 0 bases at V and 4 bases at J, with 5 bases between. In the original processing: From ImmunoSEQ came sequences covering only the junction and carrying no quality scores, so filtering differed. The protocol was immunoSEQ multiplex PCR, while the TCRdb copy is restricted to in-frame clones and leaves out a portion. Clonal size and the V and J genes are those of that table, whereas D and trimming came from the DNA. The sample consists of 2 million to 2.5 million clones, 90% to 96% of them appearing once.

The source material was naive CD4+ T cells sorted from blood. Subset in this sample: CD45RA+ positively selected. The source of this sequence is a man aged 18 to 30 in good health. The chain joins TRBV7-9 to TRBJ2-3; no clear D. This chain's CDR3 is CASSLADADTQYF. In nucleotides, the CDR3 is TGTGCCAGCAGCTTAGCGGACGCAGATACGCAGTATTTT.